Listed below are T cell receptor beta chains from one sample, sequenced in a study of blood T cell repertoires in COVID-19. The repertoire was sequenced with immunoSEQ multiplex PCR; TCRdb's copy has only in-frame clones and lacks some. The sample holds about 210,000 clones, 92% seen once. Sequencing was done on a sample of peripheral blood. The receptors were gathered from a man under 40 with acute or convalescent COVID-19. Both conserved end residues are part of each CDR3. Only part of the rows carry a size: once, few, many, or a class if the clone is expanded.

abundance,v_gene,CDR3aa
NA,TRBV28,CASSLHRDLHSNQPQHF
NA,TRBV6-5,CASSYGADRVYEQYF
NA,TRBV6-5,CASSSRGGQTDTQYF
NA,TRBV2,CASSEWLNSYEQYF
once,TRBV4-1,CASSQPFRAGGPYNEQFF
NA,TRBV3-1/TRBV3-2,CASSINPLAGPYEQYF
NA,TRBV19,CASTLVGEDTDTQYF
few,TRBV9,CASSALLGTSGGEQFF
NA,TRBV5-1,CASSSPGHLNQPQHF
NA,TRBV6-5,CASFYRTITNYGYTF
NA,TRBV2,CASSAQGWGYEQYF
NA,TRBV6-5,CASSLGQGIAYEQYF
NA,TRBV19,CASSTAPQQGPANQPQHF
NA,TRBV7-9,CASTTRLAGQHNEQFF
NA,TRBV18,CASSPLGSGNQPQHF
NA,TRBV7-3,CASSLGLNYEQYF
NA,TRBV10-3,CAISPPRGTEAFF
NA,TRBV10-1,CASSESAPSYGYTF
NA,TRBV19,CASSPRGNQPQHF
NA,TRBV10-3,CAISRTGSGTEAFF
NA,TRBV6-5,CASLLETQYF
NA,TRBV18,CASSPPSGTGYEQYF
NA,TRBV13,CASRAAGLAKNIQYF
NA,TRBV5-1,CASSPDRGNRVDEQFF
NA,TRBV6-5,CASSYGDRVVTEAFF
NA,TRBV29-1,CSVVQGIYEQYF
NA,TRBV5-1,CASRGSSYNEQFF
NA,TRBV30,CAWSPGTAYEQYF
NA,TRBV11-1,CASSPLGTLDNEQFF
NA,TRBV13,CASSPYVSGRAVEQFF
NA,TRBV10-1,CASIEIVSSYNEQFF
NA,TRBV6-4,CASSRDSSGANVLTF
NA,TRBV3-1/TRBV3-2,CASSYRGDYGYTF
few,TRBV2,CASSLHGQGSNEQFF
NA,TRBV10-2,CASSVLAGISEQFF
once,TRBV9,CASSGQGSTDTQYF
NA,TRBV11-2,CASSQAGQGKVNGYTF
once,TRBV3-1/TRBV3-2,CASSQFGGTGRVKLFF
few,TRBV19,CASSGDRASGANVLTF
NA,TRBV12-5,CASGLGSGPAQFF
NA,TRBV19,CASSIGNRGRNQPQHF
NA,TRBV9,CASSVEGPYGYTF
NA,TRBV6-4,CASSEGQGGSPLHF